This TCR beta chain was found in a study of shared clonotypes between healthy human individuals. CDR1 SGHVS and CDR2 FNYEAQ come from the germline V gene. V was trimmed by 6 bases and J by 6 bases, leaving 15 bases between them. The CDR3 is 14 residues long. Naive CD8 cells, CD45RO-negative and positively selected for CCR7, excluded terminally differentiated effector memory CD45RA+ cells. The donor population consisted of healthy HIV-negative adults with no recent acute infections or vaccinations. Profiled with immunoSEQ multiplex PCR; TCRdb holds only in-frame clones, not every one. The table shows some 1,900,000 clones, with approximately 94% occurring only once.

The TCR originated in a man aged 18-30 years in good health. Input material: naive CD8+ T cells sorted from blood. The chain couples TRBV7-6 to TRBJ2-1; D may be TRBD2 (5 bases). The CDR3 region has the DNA TGTGCCAGCAGTTACAGTCTAGGGAGCAATGAGCAGTTCTTC. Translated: CASSYSLGSNEQFF.